These 24 T cell receptor beta chains were all obtained from the same sample, sequenced in a study of chemoradiotherapy in HPV16-positive cancers. Assay: immunoSEQ multiplex PCR; the TCRdb copy retains only in-frame clones and omits some. The sample holds 10,000 or so clones, about 86% seen once. The specimen comprised blood, sampled from a patient who underwent chemoradiotherapy. All receptors come from a human donor with HPV-associated anogenital cancer.

The rearrangement links TRBV5-8 to TRBJ2-1; possible D gene TRBD2, 6 bases. This CDR3 contains 13 residues. Germline CDR1 and CDR2: SGHTS and YDEGEE. Trimming took 3 bases from V and 5 from J, leaving 9 bases between them. This CDR3 is CASSWDLNNEQFF. The CDR3 DNA reads as TGTGCCAGCAGCTGGGACTTGAACAATGAGCAGTTCTTC.

V and J are TRBV6-5 and TRBJ1-2; D is unclear. With 0 bases removed from V and 6 bases from J, the gap between germline ends came to 8 bases. Germline CDR1 is MNHEY and CDR2 is SVGAGI. The CDR3 has 13 amino acids. The CDR3: CASSYSYSNGYTF. The CDR3 nucleotides read TGTGCCAGCAGTTACTCGTACAGTAATGGCTACACCTTC.

The rearrangement joins TRBV6-1 to TRBJ2-6, with D unclear. Trimming cost V 2 bases and J 1 base, with 6 bases left between them. CDR3 length equals 15 residues. The V gene's germline CDR1 is MNHNS and CDR2 SASEGT. The CDR3 DNA reads as TGTGCCAGCAGTGAACGGTTTTCTGGGGCCAACGTCCTGACTTTC. Translation: CASSERFSGANVLTF.

The count of this clone is one. The V gene is TRBV7-9, the J gene TRBJ1-1; weak D call: TRBD1 (5 bases). Germline values: CDR1 SEHNR, CDR2 FQNEAQ (reference sequence). This CDR3 has 14 amino acids. Trimming removed 5 bases at V and 4 bases at J, with 14 bases between. CDR3 nucleotides: TGTGCCAGCAGCATCAGGGAGGGAAGCACTGAAGCTTTCTTT. This encodes CASSIREGSTEAFF.

The chain couples TRBV19 to TRBJ1-3; tentatively, D is TRBD1 (6 bases). With 6 bases removed from V and 1 base from J, the gap between germline ends came to 13 bases. CDR3 size: 15 residues. The germline V gene encodes CDR1 LNHDA and CDR2 SQIVND (reference sequence). CDR3 amino acids: CASRTQGSSGNTIYF. Written as DNA, the CDR3 is TGTGCCAGTAGGACACAGGGCTCGTCTGGAAACACCATATATTTT.

The chain carries TRBV29-1 and TRBJ1-4; D is unresolved. V was cut by 2 bases and J by 4 bases, with 5 bases left in between. CDR1 SQVTM and CDR2 ANQGSEA come from the germline V gene. The length of the CDR3 is 12 residues. The chain's CDR3 is CSVELVNEKLFF. The CDR3 DNA reads TGCAGCGTTGAATTGGTTAATGAAAAACTGTTTTTT.

V gene TRBV7-2 combines with J gene TRBJ2-2; D is possibly TRBD1 (6 bases). V lost 3 bases, J lost 0 bases, and 8 bases lay in between. Per the germline V gene, CDR1 is SGHTA and CDR2 is FQGNSA. The CDR3 totals 15 residues. The CDR3 protein is CASSLQGSNTGELFF. The CDR3 DNA sequence: TGTGCCAGCAGCTTGCAGGGGTCGAACACCGGGGAGCTGTTTTTT.

The chain employs TRBV4-2 and TRBJ1-1; D is unresolved. Trimming shortened V by 5 bases and J by 0 bases, and 10 bases separated the two germline ends. CDR1 LGHNA and CDR2 YNFKEQ come from the germline V gene. There are 14 residues in the CDR3. This chain's CDR3 is CASSLSSMNTEAFF. DNA of the CDR3: TGTGCCAGCAGCTTGTCCTCAATGAACACTGAAGCTTTCTTT.

V is TRBV5-5 and J is TRBJ1-2; the D is unclear. The ends were cut back, 2 bases at V and 8 bases at J, with 10 bases in the middle. Germline lookup yields CDR1 SGHKS and CDR2 YYEKEE (reference sequence). The CDR3 loop spans 12 amino acids. This chain's CDR3 is CASSFDLLGYTF. In DNA, the CDR3 is TGTGCCAGCAGCTTCGATTTGCTAGGCTACACCTTC.

The chain recombines TRBV9 with TRBJ2-2; the match to TRBD2 covers 9 bases. The CDR3 loop spans 14 amino acids. V lost 4 bases to trimming and J lost 6 bases; unmatched junction nucleotides: 4. The germline gives CDR1 SGDLS, CDR2 YYNGEE. The CDR3 protein is CASSSRTSAGELFF. The CDR3 DNA reads as TGTGCCAGCAGCTCCCGGACTAGCGCCGGGGAGCTGTTTTTT.

The chain combines TRBV7-8 with TRBJ1-5; D gene unclear. Germline values: CDR1 SGHVS, CDR2 FQNEAQ. V was trimmed by 1 base and J by 1 base, leaving 11 bases between them. The CDR3 totals 16 residues. CDR3 loop: CASSLGLSLSNQPQHF. The CDR3 DNA reads TGTGCCAGCAGCTTAGGACTTAGTTTGAGCAATCAGCCCCAGCATTTT.

This chain uses TRBV7-4 with TRBJ2-3; 11 bases map to TRBD2. The CDR3 is 17 amino acids. The J segment lost 5 bases and the V segment lost 2 bases, leaving 9 bases of the junction unmatched. Looked up from germline, CDR1 is SGHVT and CDR2 is SQSDAQ. The CDR3 DNA follows: TGTGCCAGCAGCTTAACCGCTAGCGGGGGGCGAGGAGATACGCAGTATTTT. Translating gives CASSLTASGGRGDTQYF.

This rearrangement joins TRBV15 to TRBJ2-6, with D unclear. The CDR3 length is 17 residues. Per the germline V gene, CDR1 is LNHNV and CDR2 is YYDKDF (reference sequence). Deletions cut 2 bases from V and 0 bases from J, with 11 bases between. The CDR3 bases are TGTGCCACCAGCAGACCTATCGGTCTCTCTGGGGCCAACGTCCTGACTTTC. It is translated as CATSRPIGLSGANVLTF. Drawing the rest from reference TRBV15 and TRBJ2-6, the complete variable domain is DAMVIQNPRYQVTQFGKPVTLSCSQTLNHNVMYWYQQKSSQAPKLLFHYYDKDFNNEADTPDNFQSRRPNTSFCFLDIRSPGLGDTAMYLCATSRPIGLSGANVLTFGAGSRLTVL.

The chain recombines TRBV28 with TRBJ1-3; D might be TRBD1 (6 bases). Germline values: CDR1 MDHEN, CDR2 SYDVKM. The CDR3 totals 15 residues. The V end lost 6 bases, the J end lost 7 bases, and 19 bases lay between the germline ends. The CDR3 protein is CASSRDRRIVNTIYF. For the CDR3, the DNA is TGTGCCAGCAGCCGAGACAGGAGAATCGTGAACACCATATATTTT.

This clone has just a few counts. This chain connects TRBV5-1 to TRBJ1-1; 11 positions match TRBD1. The germline gives CDR1 SGHRS, CDR2 YFSETQ. The CDR3 sequence is 14 residues long. J gave up 4 bases and V 7 bases, and 6 bases lay outside the gene matches. Written as DNA, the CDR3 is TGCGCCAGCTTCTCCGGGACAGGGGGCACTGAAGCTTTCTTT. Translated, it gives CASFSGTGGTEAFF.

The V and J genes are TRBV4-1 and TRBJ1-1, with 7 bases that match TRBD1. V lost 0 bases and J lost 12; bases outside the gene matches: 7. CDR1 and CDR2 (germline): MGHRA, YSYEKL. The CDR3 is made up of 13 amino acids. CDR3 region: CASSQDIRGQPFF. CDR3 DNA: TGCGCCAGCAGCCAAGATATTAGGGGACAGCCTTTCTTT.

This clone appeared a single time. The rearrangement joins TRBV19 to TRBJ2-5, with 9 bases aligning to TRBD2. V was pared by 4 bases and J by 4 bases, with 4 bases of the junction left unmatched. The CDR3 is 14 amino acids. Germline V gene sequence: CDR1 LNHDA, CDR2 SQIVND (reference sequence). As DNA, the CDR3 is TGTGCCAGTAGTAGCTCGCGGGGGGGAGAGACCCAGTACTTC. It specifies CASSSSRGGETQYF.

The V call is TRBV28, the J call TRBJ1-5, with a tentative D call TRBD1 (6 bases). Germline V CDR1 and CDR2: MDHEN, SYDVKM. V lost 7 bases to trimming and J lost 5 bases, with 27 bases between them. The CDR3 sequence is 18 residues long. The CDR3 is CASTEVRGYRDRDQPQHF. The CDR3, as DNA: TGTGCCAGCACCGAAGTTAGGGGATACAGGGATCGCGATCAGCCCCAGCATTTT.

The J gene is TRBJ1-2, the V gene TRBV29-1; 9 positions agree with TRBD1. This CDR3 has 12 amino acids. Germline V gene data show CDR1 as SQVTM and CDR2 as ANQGSEA. Losses at the gene ends were 2 bases for V and 12 bases for J; bases not matched to a gene: 7. In DNA, the CDR3 is TGCAGCGTTGAAATCACAGGGGGCCGCCACACCTTC. This gives the protein CSVEITGGRHTF.

This clone was seen once. This chain joins TRBV2 and TRBJ2-5; D unclear. The CDR3 sequence is 13 residues long. Germline V gene sequence: CDR1 SNHLY, CDR2 FYNNEI. V was shortened by 4 bases and J by 5 bases, with 11 bases between the two germline ends. CDR3 in DNA: TGTGCCAGCAGTGTATGGGTTTCGGAGACCCAGTACTTC. This codes for CASSVWVSETQYF.

The chain has TRBV7-8 and TRBJ2-2; 8 bases are shared with TRBD2. V shed 5 bases and J 4 bases; nucleotides not matched to a gene: 9. Germline V lookup: CDR1 SGHVS, CDR2 FQNEAQ. The CDR3 consists of 16 residues. CDR3 residues: CASSLRTSRSTGELFF. For the CDR3, the DNA is TGTGCCAGCAGCCTAAGGACTAGCAGGAGCACCGGGGAGCTGTTTTTT.

In its sample, this clone was seen once. The chain is built from TRBV4-1 and TRBJ2-7, with TRBD1 matching 9 bases. This CDR3 contains 14 residues. V trimming: 7 bases; J trimming: 4 bases; junction bases outside the gene matches: 8. Germline CDR1 is MGHRA and CDR2 is YSYEKL. The CDR3 DNA follows: TGCGCCAGCACTCAGGACAGGGGAGGGTACGAGCAGTACTTC. Translation: CASTQDRGGYEQYF.

This clone was detected a few times. The J gene is TRBJ1-6, the V gene TRBV5-1; 7 nucleotides agree with TRBD1. V shed 0 bases and J 8 bases; nucleotides not matched to a gene: 8. The CDR3 has 16 amino acids. Looked up from germline, CDR1 is SGHRS and CDR2 is YFSETQ. This chain's CDR3 is CASSLVQGGIDSPLHF. The CDR3 DNA follows: TGCGCCAGCAGCTTGGTTCAGGGGGGGATAGATTCACCCCTCCACTTT.

The chain recombines TRBV19 with TRBJ2-7; TRBD2 matches at 7 bases. This CDR3 has 14 amino acids. CDR1 LNHDA and CDR2 SQIVND come from the germline V gene (reference sequence). V lost 4 bases to trimming and J lost 4 bases; unmatched junction nucleotides: 7. The CDR3: CASSTQRGDYEQYF. CDR3 nucleotides: TGTGCCAGTAGTACCCAGCGGGGTGATTACGAGCAGTACTTC.